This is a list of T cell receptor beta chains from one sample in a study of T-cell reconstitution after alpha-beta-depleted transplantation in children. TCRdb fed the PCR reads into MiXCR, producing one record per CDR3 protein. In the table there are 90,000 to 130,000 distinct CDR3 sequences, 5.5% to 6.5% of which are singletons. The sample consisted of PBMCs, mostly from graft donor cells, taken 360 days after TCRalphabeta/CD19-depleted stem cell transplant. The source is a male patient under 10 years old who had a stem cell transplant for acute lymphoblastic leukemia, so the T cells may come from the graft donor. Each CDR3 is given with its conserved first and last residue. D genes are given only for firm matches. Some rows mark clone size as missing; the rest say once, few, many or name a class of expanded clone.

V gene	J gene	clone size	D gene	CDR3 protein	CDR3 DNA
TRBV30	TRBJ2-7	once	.	CAWSQDRNYEQYF	TGTGCCTGGAGTCAGGACAGAAACTACGAGCAGTACTTC
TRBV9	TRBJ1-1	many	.	CASSALRDLNTEAFF	TGTGCCAGCAGCGCCCTTAGGGATTTGAACACTGAAGCTTTCTTT
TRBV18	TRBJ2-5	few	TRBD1	CASSPPTGRQETQYF	TGTGCCAGCTCACCACCGACAGGGAGACAAGAGACCCAGTACTTC
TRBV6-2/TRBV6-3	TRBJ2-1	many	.	CASSRDQNEQFF	TGTGCCAGCAGCCGGGACCAAAATGAGCAGTTCTTC
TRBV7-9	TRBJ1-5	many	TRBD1	CASSGLTGRQHF	TGTGCCAGCAGCGGACTGACAGGGCGCCAGCATTTT
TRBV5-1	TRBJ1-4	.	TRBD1	CASSPKTGSNNEKLFF	TGCGCCAGCAGCCCTAAGACAGGGTCTAACAATGAAAAACTGTTTTTT
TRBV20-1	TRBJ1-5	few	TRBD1	CSAKTGLNQPQHF	TGCAGTGCTAAGACAGGGCTCAATCAGCCCCAGCATTTT
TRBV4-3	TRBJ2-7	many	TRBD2	CASSQEWGGRYEQYF	TGCGCCAGCAGCCAAGAATGGGGGGGGAGATACGAGCAGTACTTC
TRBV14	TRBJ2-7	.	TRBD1	CASSQRQGHYEQYF	TGTGCCAGCAGCCAAAGACAGGGGCACTACGAGCAGTACTTC
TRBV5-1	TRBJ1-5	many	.	CASSLWGRGQPQHF	TGCGCCAGCAGCTTGTGGGGCCGGGGTCAGCCCCAGCATTTT
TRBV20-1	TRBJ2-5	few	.	CSARKGPETQYF	TGCAGTGCTAGAAAGGGGCCGGAGACCCAGTACTTC
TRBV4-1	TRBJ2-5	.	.	CASSFIRGTQETQYF	TGCGCCAGCAGCTTTATTCGGGGTACCCAAGAGACCCAGTACTTC
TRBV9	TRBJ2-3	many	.	CASSPPAADTQYF	TGTGCCAGCAGCCCACCTGCTGCAGATACGCAGTATTTT
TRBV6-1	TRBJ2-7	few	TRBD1	CAGAVGQGREQYF	TGTGCCGGAGCCGTAGGACAGGGGCGAGAGCAGTACTTC
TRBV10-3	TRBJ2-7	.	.	CAISDPDSGYEQYF	TGTGCCATCAGTGACCCGGACAGCGGCTACGAGCAGTACTTC
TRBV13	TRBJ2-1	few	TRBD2	CASSLGLAGVSEQFF	TGTGCCAGCAGCTTAGGACTAGCGGGAGTTTCTGAGCAGTTCTTC
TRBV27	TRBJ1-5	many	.	CASSIRGGGQPQHF	TGTGCCAGCAGTATCCGAGGAGGAGGGCAGCCCCAGCATTTT
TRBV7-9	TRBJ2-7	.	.	CASSPAGALPYEQYF	TGTGCCAGCAGCCCGGCCGGAGCGCTCCCCTACGAGCAGTACTTC
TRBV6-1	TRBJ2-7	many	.	CASSDLLQGSYEQYF	TGTGCCAGCAGTGATCTCCTACAGGGTAGCTACGAGCAGTACTTC
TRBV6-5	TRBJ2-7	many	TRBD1	CASSYSIGQGGYEQYF	TGTGCCAGCAGTTACTCTATCGGACAGGGTGGCTACGAGCAGTACTTC
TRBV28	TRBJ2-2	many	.	CASSSYTGELFF	TGTGCCAGCAGTTCCTACACCGGGGAGCTGTTTTTT
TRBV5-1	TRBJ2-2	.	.	CASSRINTGELFF	TGCGCCAGCAGTCGAATCAACACCGGGGAGCTGTTTTTT